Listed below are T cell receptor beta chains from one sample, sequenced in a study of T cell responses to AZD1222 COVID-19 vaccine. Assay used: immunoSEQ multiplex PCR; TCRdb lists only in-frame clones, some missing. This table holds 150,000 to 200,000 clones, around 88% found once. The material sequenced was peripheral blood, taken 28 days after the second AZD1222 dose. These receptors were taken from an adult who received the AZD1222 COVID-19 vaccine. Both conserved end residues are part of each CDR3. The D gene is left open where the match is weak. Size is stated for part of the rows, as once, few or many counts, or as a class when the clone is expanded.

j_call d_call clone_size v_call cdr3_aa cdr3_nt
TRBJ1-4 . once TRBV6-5 CASRGRGYYEKLFF TGTGCCAGCAGGGGCAGGGGCTACTATGAAAAACTGTTTTTT
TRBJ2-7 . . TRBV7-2 CASSKMSVGEQYF TGTGCCAGCAGCAAAATGAGTGTGGGGGAGCAGTACTTC
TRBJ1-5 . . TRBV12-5 CASGSTGSNQPQHF TGTGCTAGTGGTTCCACAGGGAGCAATCAGCCCCAGCATTTT
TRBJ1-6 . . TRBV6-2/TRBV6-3 CASSYRQASYNSPLHF TGTGCCAGCAGTTACCGACAGGCCTCCTATAATTCACCCCTCCACTTT
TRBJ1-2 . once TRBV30 CAWSPPPGREGYTF TGTGCCTGGAGTCCCCCCCCAGGGAGGGAAGGCTACACCTTC
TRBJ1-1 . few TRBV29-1 CSVFSLNTEAFF TGCAGCGTCTTTAGCTTGAACACTGAAGCTTTCTTT
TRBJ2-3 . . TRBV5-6 CASSLGQESTDTQYF TGTGCCAGCAGCTTGGGACAGGAAAGCACAGATACGCAGTATTTT
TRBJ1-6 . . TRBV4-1 CASSLRRGDNSPLHF TGCGCCAGCAGCCTCCGGCGGGGGGATAATTCACCCCTCCACTTT
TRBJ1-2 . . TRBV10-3 CAISEGAALYGYTF TGTGCCATCAGTGAGGGGGCAGCCCTTTATGGCTACACCTTC
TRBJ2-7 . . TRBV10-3 CAITPSTVVGNEQYF TGTGCCATCACCCCCTCGACAGTGGTGGGAAACGAGCAGTACTTC
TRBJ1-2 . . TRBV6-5 CASSYMAERGYTF TGTGCCAGCAGTTATATGGCCGAACGTGGCTACACCTTC
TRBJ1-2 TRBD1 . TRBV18 CASSPGGTGAGYTF TGTGCCAGCTCACCAGGAGGTACAGGGGCTGGCTACACCTTC
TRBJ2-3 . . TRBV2 CASSPFSGSTDTQYF TGTGCCAGCAGCCCTTTTAGCGGCAGCACAGATACGCAGTATTTT
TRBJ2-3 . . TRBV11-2 CASSFFLNTDTQYF TGTGCCAGCAGCTTTTTCCTGAACACAGATACGCAGTATTTT
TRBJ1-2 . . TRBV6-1 CASSEPETTNYGYTF TGTGCCAGCAGTGAGCCGGAGACCACTAACTATGGCTACACCTTC
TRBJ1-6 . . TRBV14 CASSQGPGLSGDSPLHF TGTGCCAGCAGCCAAGGGCCGGGACTTTCGGGGGATTCACCCCTCCACTTT
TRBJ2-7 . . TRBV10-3 CAISGGGGRGSYEQYF TGTGCCATCAGTGGTGGGGGGGGCAGAGGTTCCTACGAGCAGTACTTC
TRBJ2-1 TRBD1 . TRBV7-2 CASSRDRASEQFF TGTGCCAGCAGCCGAGACAGGGCAAGTGAGCAGTTCTTC
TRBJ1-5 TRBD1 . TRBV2 CASRDHRGTGHNNQPQHF TGTGCCAGCAGGGACCACAGGGGGACGGGCCATAACAATCAGCCCCAGCATTTT
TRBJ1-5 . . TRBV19 CASSIATGTDSNQPQHF TGTGCCAGTAGTATCGCTACCGGGACCGATAGCAATCAGCCCCAGCATTTT
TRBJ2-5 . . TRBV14 CASSSSRETQYF TGTGCCAGCAGCTCCTCTAGGGAGACCCAGTACTTC
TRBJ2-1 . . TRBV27 CASSSYPYNEQFF TGTGCCAGCAGTTCCTACCCGTACAATGAGCAGTTCTTC
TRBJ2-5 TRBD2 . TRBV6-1 CASSAGTSGGRETQYF TGTGCCAGCAGTGCCGGGACTAGCGGGGGAAGAGAGACCCAGTACTTC
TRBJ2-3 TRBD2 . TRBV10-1 CANSGGDTDTQYF TGCGCCAACAGCGGGGGGGACACAGATACGCAGTATTTT
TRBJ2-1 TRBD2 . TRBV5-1 CASSLVTSGGGEQFF TGCGCCAGCAGCTTGGTTACTAGCGGGGGTGGTGAGCAGTTCTTC
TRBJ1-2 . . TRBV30 CAWSGEGNYGYTF TGTGCCTGGAGTGGGGAGGGAAACTATGGCTACACCTTC
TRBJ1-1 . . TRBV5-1 CASNLGNMNTEAFF TGCGCCAGCAACTTGGGCAACATGAACACTGAAGCTTTCTTT
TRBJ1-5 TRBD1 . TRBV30 CAWATGVGNQPQHF TGTGCCTGGGCCACAGGGGTCGGGAATCAGCCCCAGCATTTT
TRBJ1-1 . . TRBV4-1 CASSQDRGTEAFF TGCGCCAGCAGCCAAGATCGGGGTACTGAAGCTTTCTTT
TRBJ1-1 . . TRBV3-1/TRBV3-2 CASSQEYEIIGVGRTEAFF TGTGCCAGCAGCCAAGAATATGAGATCATCGGGGTTGGAAGGACTGAAGCTTTCTTT
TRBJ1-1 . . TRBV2 CASSTGTPTEAFF TGTGCCAGCAGTACAGGGACCCCCACTGAAGCTTTCTTT
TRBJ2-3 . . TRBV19 CASSIQGMADTQYF TGTGCCAGTAGTATCCAGGGAATGGCAGATACGCAGTATTTT
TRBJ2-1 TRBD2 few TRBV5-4 CASSLGASGPVDEQFF TGTGCCTCTTCCCTTGGGGCTAGCGGGCCCGTAGATGAGCAGTTCTTC
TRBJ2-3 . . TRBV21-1 CASRNPIGFPSRDTQYF TGTGCCAGCAGAAACCCCATTGGTTTCCCCTCCAGGGATACGCAGTATTTT
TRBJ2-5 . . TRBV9 CASSVASRGGSETQYF TGTGCCAGCAGCGTAGCGTCCCGGGGCGGTTCGGAGACCCAGTACTTC
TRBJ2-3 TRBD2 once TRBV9 CASSVGGGADTQYF TGTGCCAGCAGCGTGGGGGGAGGGGCAGATACGCAGTATTTT
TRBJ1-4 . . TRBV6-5 CASSYSGGRAEKLFF TGTGCCAGCAGTTACTCGGGGGGTAGGGCTGAAAAACTGTTTTTT
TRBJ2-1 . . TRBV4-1 CASSQDLARYNEQFF TGCGCCAGCAGCCAAGATTTGGCTCGATACAATGAGCAGTTCTTC
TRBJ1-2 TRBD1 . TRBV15 CATSRDRDRGFGSDGYTF TGTGCCACCAGCAGGGACCGGGACAGGGGCTTCGGATCGGATGGCTACACCTTC
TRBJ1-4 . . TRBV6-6 CASSYVADEKLFF TGTGCCAGCAGTTACGTCGCGGACGAAAAACTGTTTTTT
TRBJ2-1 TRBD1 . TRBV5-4 CASSLGQGAYNEQFF TGTGCCAGCAGCTTGGGGCAGGGGGCCTACAATGAGCAGTTCTTC
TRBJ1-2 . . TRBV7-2 CASSLVTGINGYTF TGTGCCAGCAGCTTAGTAACAGGGATCAATGGCTACACCTTC
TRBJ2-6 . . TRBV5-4 CASSLEGANVLTF TGTGCCAGCAGCTTAGAGGGGGCCAACGTCCTGACTTTC
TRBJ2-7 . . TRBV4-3 CASSQNLRDVSYEQYF TGCGCCAGCAGCCAAAATCTGAGGGACGTCTCCTACGAGCAGTACTTC
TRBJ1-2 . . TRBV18 CASSPGITTGSGYTF TGTGCCAGCTCACCAGGGATCACTACGGGGAGTGGCTACACCTTC
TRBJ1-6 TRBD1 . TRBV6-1 CASSEALIKTGSNNSPLHF TGTGCCAGCAGTGAAGCCCTTATCAAGACAGGGTCAAATAATTCACCCCTCCACTTT
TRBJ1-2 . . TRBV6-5 CASSYWGGYTF TGTGCCAGCAGTTACTGGGGTGGCTACACCTTC
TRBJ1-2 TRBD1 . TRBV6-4 CASSEQGTNYGYTF TGTGCCAGCAGTGAACAGGGGACTAACTATGGCTACACCTTC
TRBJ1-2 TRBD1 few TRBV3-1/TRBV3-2 CASSPLPGQGARWSYYTF TGTGCCAGCAGCCCTTTGCCCGGGCAGGGGGCGAGGTGGAGCTACTACACCTTC
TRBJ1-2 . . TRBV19 CASSMDSGLNHGYTF TGTGCCAGTAGTATGGACAGCGGTTTAAATCATGGCTACACCTTC